This T cell receptor beta chain was recovered during a study of T cell responses to AZD1222 COVID-19 vaccine. Per the germline V gene, CDR1 is SGHNT and CDR2 is YENEEA. V lost 5 bases, J lost 7 bases, and 15 bases lay in between. This CDR3 contains 15 residues. Study-level points and caveats: In a largely white British group with more females than males, clonal diversity was possibly underestimated. Researchers report vaccine-associated CD4 TCRs spanning spike, with dominance at 160-218 and 743-854.

Comments on this clone: The target antigen is unknown.

Some clones are missing from TCRdb's copy, which holds only in-frame ones; the method was immunoSEQ multiplex PCR. Of 85,000 to 120,000 clones listed, more than 70% were seen once; the top ten hold about 15%. The J gene is TRBJ1-6, the V gene TRBV11-3, with D hard to call. This TCR derives from an adult in good health. Sequencing was performed on peripheral blood, taken on day 0 of AZD1222 vaccination. The CDR3 coding sequence is TGTGCCAGCAGCACCGGGAGGGTTCGGAATTCACCCCTCCACTTT. It codes for CASSTGRVRNSPLHF.